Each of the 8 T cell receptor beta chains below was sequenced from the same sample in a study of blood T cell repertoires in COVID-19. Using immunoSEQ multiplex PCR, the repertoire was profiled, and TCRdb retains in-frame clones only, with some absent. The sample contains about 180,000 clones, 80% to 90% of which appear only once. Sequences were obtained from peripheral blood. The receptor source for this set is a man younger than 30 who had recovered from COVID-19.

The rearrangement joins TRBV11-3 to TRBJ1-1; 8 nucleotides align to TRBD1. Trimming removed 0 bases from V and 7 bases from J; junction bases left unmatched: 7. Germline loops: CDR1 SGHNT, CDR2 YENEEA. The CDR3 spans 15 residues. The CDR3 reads CASSLETGVSVEAFF. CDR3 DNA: TGTGCCAGCAGCTTAGAGACAGGGGTGAGTGTTGAAGCTTTCTTT.

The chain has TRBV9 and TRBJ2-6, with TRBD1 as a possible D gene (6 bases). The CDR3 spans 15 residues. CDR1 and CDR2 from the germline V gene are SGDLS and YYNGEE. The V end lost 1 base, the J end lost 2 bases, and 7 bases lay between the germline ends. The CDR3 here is CASSVSGAGANVLTF. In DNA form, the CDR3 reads TGTGCCAGCAGCGTATCAGGGGCTGGGGCCAACGTCCTGACTTTC.

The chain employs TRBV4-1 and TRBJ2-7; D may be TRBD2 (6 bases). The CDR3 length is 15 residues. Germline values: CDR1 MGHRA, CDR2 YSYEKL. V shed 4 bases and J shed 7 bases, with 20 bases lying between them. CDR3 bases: TGCGCCAGCAGCCTTAGACTTGGTCTGGGGGGAGAGCAGTACTTC. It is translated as CASSLRLGLGGEQYF.

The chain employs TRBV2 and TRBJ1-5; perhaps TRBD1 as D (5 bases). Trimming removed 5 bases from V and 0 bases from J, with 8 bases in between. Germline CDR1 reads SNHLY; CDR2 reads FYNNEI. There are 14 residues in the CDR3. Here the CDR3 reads CASSTTDSNQPQHF. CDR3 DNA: TGTGCCAGCAGTACGACAGATAGCAATCAGCCCCAGCATTTT.

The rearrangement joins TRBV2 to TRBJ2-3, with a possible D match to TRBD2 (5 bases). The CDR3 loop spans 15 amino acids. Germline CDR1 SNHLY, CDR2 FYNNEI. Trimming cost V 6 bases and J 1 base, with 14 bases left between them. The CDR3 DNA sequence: TGTGCCAGCAGCCCCCGAGCGGTTGGCACAGATACGCAGTATTTT. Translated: CASSPRAVGTDTQYF.

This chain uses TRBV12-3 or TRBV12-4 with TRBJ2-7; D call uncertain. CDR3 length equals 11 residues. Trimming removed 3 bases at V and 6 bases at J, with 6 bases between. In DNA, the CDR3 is TGTGCCAGCAGTTTTGGGCCCGAGCAGTACTTC. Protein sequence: CASSFGPEQYF.

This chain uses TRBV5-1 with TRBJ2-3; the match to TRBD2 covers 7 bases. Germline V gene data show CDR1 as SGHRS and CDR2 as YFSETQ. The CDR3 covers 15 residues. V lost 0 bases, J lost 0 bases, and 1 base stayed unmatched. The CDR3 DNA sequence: TGCGCCAGCAGCTTGGCCGGGGGGAGCACAGATACGCAGTATTTT. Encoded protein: CASSLAGGSTDTQYF.

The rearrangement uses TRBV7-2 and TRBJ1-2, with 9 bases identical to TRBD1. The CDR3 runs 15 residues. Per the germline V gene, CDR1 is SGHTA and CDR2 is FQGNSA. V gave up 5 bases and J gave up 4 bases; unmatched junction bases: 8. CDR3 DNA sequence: TGTGCCAGCAGCCCGGACAGGGGCTTTCTCTATGGCTACACCTTC. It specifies CASSPDRGFLYGYTF.